This TCR beta chain comes out of a study of cytomegalovirus exposure and HLA in healthy donors. The wider study: Previous work identified 117 million unique TCR beta sequences from about 179 million T cells.

Per the germline V gene, CDR1 is SGDLS and CDR2 is YYNGEE. This CDR3 spans 18 amino acids. V shed 4 bases and J 6 bases; nucleotides not matched to a gene: 20. Each of the donors was a healthy bone marrow donor. This clone was picked up one time. Its antigen is not identified. PCR involved 60 Vbeta and 13 Jbeta primers. Produced via immunoSEQ multiplex PCR; TCRdb's table is partial and in-frame only. The repertoire holds about 150,000 clones, with approximately 85% as singletons. Broader study findings: 150 to 200 TCR beta chains were listed as cytomegalovirus-associated.

This clonotype originated in a man aged 45-65 years in good health and CMV-seropositive. The sequenced sample consisted of PBMCs. The chain couples TRBV9 to TRBJ2-3; 7 bases match TRBD2. The CDR3 nucleotides read TGTGCCAGCAGCCCACCCTTGATAGCGGGCCTCCCTGCGGATACGCAGTATTTT. Residues: CASSPPLIAGLPADTQYF.